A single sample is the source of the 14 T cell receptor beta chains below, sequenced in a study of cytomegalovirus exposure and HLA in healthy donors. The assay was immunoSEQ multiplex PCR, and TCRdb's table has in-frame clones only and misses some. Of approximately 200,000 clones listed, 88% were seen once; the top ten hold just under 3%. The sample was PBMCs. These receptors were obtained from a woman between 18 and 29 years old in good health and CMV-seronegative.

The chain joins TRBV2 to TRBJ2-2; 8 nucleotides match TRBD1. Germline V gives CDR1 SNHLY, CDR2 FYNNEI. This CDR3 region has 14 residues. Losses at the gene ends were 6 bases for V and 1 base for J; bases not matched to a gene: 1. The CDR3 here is CASRGTGNTGELFF. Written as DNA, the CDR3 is TGTGCCAGCAGAGGGACAGGGAACACCGGGGAGCTGTTTTTT.

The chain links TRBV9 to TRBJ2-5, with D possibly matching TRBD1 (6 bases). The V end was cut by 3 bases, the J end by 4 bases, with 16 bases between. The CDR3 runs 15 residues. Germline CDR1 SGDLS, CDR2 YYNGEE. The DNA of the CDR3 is TGTGCCAGCAGCGCCAACGCGGTACAGGGAGAGACCCAGTACTTC. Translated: CASSANAVQGETQYF.

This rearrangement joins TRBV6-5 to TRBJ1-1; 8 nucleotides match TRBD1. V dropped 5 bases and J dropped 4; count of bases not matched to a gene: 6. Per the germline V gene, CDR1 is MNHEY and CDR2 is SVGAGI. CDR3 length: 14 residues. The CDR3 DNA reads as TGTGCCAGCAGTGACTATACAGGGGGCACTGAAGCTTTCTTT. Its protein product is CASSDYTGGTEAFF.

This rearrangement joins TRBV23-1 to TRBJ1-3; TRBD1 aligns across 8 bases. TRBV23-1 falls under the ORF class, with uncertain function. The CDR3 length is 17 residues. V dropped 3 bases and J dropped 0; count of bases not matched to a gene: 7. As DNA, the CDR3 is TGCGCCAGCAGTCACCGCGACAGGGGAGGCTCTGGAAACACCATATATTTT. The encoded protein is CASSHRDRGGSGNTIYF.

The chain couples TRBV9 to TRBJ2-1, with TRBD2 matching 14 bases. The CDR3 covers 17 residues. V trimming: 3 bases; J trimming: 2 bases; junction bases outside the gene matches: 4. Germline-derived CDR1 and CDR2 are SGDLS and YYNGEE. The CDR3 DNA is TGTGCCAGCAGCGAGACTAGCGGGAGGGCCCCCTACAATGAGCAGTTCTTC. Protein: CASSETSGRAPYNEQFF.

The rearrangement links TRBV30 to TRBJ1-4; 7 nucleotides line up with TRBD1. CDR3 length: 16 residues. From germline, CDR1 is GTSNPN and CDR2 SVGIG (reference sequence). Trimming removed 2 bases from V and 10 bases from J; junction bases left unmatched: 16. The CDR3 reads CAWSIEPTGLAGKLFF. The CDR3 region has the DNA TGTGCCTGGAGTATCGAGCCGACAGGGCTCGCAGGAAAACTGTTTTTT.

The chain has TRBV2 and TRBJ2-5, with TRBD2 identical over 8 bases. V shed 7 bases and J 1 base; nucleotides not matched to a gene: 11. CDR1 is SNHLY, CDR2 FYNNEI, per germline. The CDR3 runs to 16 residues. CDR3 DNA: TGTGCCAGCATTGAGCGGGAGCCAACCCTCCAAGAGACCCAGTACTTC. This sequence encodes CASIEREPTLQETQYF.

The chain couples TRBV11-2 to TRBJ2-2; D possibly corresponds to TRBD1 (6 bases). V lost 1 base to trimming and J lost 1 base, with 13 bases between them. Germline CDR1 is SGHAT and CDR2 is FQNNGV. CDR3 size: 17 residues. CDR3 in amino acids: CASSLGRTALNTGELFF. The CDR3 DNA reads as TGTGCCAGCAGCTTAGGACGGACAGCCCTGAACACCGGGGAGCTGTTTTTT.

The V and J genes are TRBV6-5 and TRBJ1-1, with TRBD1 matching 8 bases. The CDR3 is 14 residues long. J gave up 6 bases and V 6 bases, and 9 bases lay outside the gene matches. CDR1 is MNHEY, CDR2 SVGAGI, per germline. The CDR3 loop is CASRSGQGGAEAFF. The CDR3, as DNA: TGTGCCAGCAGATCAGGACAGGGAGGTGCTGAAGCTTTCTTT.

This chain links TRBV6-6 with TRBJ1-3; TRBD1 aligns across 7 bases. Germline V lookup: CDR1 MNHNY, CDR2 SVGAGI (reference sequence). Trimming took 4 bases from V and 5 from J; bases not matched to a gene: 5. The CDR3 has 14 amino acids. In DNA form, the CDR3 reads TGTGCCAGCAGTTCGGTCAGGGGGAGAAACACCATATATTTT. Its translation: CASSSVRGRNTIYF.

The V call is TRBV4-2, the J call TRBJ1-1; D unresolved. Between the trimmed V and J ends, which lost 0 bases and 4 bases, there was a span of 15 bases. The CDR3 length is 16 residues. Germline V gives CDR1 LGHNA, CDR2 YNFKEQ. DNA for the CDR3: TGTGCCAGCAGCCAAGAGCCAGCTCGGGTATCCACTGAAGCTTTCTTT. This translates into CASSQEPARVSTEAFF.

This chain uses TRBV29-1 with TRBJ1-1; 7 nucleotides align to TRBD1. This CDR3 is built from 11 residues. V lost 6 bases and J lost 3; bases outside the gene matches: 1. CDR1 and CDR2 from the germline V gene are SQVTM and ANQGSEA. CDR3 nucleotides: TGCAGCGTCGGGACAGACACTGAAGCTTTCTTT. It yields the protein CSVGTDTEAFF.

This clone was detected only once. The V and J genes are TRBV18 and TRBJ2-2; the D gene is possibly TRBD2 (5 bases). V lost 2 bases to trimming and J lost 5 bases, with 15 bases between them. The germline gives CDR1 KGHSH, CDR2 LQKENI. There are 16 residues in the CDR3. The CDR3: CASSPWERVDTGELFF. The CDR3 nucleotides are TGTGCCAGCTCACCATGGGAGCGAGTTGATACCGGGGAGCTGTTTTTT.

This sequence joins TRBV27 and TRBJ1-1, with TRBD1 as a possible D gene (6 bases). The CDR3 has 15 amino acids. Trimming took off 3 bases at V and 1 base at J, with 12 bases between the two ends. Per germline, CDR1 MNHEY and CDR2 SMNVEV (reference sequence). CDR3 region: CASSFIGTQNTEAFF. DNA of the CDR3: TGTGCCAGCAGTTTTATCGGGACACAGAACACTGAAGCTTTCTTT.